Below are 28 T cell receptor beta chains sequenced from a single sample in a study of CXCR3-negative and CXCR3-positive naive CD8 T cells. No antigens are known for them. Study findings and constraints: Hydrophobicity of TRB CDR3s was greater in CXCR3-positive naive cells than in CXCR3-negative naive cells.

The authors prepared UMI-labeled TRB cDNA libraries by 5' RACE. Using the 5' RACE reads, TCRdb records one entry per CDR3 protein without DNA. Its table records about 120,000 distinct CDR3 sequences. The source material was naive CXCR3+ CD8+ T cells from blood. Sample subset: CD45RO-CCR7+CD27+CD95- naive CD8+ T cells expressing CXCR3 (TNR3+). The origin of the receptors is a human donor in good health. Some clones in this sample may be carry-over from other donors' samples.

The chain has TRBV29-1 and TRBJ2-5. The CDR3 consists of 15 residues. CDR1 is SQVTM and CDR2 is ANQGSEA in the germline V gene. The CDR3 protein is CSVEGEWVGQETQYF.

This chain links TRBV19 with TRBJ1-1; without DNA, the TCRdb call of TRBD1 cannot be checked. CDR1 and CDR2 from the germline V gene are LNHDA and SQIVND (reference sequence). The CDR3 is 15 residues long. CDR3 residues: CASIVQGRANTEAFF.

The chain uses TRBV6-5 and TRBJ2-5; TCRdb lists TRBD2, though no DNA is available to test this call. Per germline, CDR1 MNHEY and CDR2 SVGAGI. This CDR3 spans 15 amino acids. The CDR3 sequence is CASSYSGGSQETQYF.

The CDR3 region is CASGPGSSYEQYF. V and J are TRBV5-1 and TRBJ2-7. This CDR3 region has 13 residues. CDR1 SGHRS and CDR2 YFSETQ come from the germline V gene.

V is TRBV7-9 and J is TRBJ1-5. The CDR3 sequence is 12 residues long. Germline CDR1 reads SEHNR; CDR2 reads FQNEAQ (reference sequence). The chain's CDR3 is CASSVGNQPQHF.

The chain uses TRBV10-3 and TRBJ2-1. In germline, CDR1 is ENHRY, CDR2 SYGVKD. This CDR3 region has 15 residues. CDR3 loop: CAISERGGSYNEQFF.

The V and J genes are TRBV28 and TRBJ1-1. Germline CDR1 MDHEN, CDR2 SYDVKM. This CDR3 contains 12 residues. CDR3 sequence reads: CASNKTPTEAFF.

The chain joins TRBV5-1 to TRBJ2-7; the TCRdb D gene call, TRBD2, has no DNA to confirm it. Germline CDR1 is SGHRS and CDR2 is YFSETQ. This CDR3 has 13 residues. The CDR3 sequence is CASSFSSGYEQYF.

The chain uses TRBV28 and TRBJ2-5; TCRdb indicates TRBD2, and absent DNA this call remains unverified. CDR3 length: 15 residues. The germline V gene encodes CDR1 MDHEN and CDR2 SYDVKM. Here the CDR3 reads CASSLTSFAGGDKYF.

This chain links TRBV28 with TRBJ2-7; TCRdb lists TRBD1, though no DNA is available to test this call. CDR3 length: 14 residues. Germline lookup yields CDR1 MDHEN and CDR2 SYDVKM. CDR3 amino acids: CASSPRTGPYEKYF.

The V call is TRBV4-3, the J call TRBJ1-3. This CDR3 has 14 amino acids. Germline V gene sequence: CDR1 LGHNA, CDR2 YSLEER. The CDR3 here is CASSQAPDGNTIYF.

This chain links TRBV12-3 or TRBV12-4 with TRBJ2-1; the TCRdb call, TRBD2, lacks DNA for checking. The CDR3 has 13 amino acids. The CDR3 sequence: CASRTGGGNEQFF.

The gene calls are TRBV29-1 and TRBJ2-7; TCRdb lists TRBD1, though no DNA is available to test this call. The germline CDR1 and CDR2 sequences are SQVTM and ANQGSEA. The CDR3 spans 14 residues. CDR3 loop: CSVESTGQRIEQYF.

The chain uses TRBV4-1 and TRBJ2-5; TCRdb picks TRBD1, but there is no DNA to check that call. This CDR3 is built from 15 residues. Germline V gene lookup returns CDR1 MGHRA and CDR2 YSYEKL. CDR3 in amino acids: CASSQDYGTQETQYF.

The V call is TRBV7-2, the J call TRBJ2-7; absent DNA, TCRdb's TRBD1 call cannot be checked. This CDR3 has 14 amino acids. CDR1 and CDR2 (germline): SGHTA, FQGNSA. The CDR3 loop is CASSFSGTAYEQYF. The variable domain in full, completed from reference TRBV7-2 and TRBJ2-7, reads GAGVSQSPSNKVTEKGKDVELRCDPISGHTALYWYRQSLGQGLEFLIYFQGNSAPDKSGLPSDRFSAERTGGSVSTLTIQRTQQEDSAVYLCASSFSGTAYEQYFGPGTRLTVT.

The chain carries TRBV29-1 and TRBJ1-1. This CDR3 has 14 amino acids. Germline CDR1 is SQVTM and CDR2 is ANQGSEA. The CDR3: CSAVEGLKNTEAFF.

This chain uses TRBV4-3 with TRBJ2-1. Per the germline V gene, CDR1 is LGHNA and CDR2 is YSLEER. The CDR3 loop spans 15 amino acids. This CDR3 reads CASSQNVGELYEQFF.

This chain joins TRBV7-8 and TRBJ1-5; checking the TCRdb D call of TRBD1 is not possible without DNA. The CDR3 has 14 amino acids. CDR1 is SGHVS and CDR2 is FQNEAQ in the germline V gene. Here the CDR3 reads CASSLGPGDQPQHF.

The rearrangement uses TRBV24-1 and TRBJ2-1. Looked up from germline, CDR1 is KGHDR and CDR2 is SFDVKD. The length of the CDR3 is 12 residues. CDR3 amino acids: CATSDEVNEQFF.

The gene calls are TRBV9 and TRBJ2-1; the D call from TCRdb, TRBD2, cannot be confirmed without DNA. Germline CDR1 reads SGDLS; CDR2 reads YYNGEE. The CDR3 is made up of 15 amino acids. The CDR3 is CASSGISGSFNEQFF. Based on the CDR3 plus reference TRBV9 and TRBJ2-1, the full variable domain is DSGVTQTPKHLITATGQRVTLRCSPRSGDLSVYWYQQSLDQGLQFLIQYYNGEERAKGNILERFSAQQFPDLHSELNLSSLELGDSALYFCASSGISGSFNEQFFGPGTRLTVL.

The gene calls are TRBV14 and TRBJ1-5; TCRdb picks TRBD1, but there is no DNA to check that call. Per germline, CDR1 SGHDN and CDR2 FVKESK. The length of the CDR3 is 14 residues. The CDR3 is CASSQQGSNQPQHF. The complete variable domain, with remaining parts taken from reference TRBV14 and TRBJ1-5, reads EAGVTQFPSHSVIEKGQTVTLRCDPISGHDNLYWYRRVMGKEIKFLLHFVKESKQDESGMPNNRFLAERTGGTYSTLKVQPAELEDSGVYFCASSQQGSNQPQHFGDGTRLSIL.

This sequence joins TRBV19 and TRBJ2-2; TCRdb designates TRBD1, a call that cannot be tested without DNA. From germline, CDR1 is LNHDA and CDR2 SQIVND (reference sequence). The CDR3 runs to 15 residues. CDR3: CASPRGGINTGELFF.

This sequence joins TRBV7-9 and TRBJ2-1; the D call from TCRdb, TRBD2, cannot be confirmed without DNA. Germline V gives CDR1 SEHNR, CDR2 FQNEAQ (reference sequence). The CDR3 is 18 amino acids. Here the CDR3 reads CASSTLIAGADNYNEQFF. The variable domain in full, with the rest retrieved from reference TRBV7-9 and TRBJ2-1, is DTGVSQNPRHKITKRGQNVTFRCDPISEHNRLYWYRQTLGQGPEFLTYFQNEAQLEKSRLLSDRFSAERPKGSFSTLEIQRTEQGDSAMYLCASSTLIAGADNYNEQFFGPGTRLTVL.

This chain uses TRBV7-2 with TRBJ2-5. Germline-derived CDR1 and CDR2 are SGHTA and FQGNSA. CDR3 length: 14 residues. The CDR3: CASSLGISQETQYF.

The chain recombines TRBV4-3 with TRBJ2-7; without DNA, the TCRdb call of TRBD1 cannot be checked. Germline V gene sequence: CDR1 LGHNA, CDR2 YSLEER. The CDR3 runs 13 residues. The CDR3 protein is CASSPHGGGEQYF.

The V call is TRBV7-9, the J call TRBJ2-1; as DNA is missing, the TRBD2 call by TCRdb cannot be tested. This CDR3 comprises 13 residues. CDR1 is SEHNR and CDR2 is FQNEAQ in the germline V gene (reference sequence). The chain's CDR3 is CASSFPLASEQFF.

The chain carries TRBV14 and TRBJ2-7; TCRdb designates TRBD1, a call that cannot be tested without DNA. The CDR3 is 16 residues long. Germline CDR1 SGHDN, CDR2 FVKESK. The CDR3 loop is CASSLGEGSVSYEQYF.

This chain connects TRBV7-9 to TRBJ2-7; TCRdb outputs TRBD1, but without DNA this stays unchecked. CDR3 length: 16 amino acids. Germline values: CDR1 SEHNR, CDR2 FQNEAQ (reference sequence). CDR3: CASSAFRDSGLYEQYF.